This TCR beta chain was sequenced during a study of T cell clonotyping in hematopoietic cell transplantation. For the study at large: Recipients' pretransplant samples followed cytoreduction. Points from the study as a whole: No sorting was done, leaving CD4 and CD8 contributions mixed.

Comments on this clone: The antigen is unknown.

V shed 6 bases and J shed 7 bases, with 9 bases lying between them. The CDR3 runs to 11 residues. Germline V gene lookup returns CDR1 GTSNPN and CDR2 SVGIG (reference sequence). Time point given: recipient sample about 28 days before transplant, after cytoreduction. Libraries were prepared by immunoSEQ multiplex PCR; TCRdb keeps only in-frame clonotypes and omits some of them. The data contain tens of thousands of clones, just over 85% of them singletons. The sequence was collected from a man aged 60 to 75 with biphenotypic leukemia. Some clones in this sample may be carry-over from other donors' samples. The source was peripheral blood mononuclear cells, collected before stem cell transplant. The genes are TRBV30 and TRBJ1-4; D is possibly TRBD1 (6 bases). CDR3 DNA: TGTGCCTGCAGGGACACTGAAAAACTGTTTTTT. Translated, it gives CACRDTEKLFF.